The 27 T cell receptor beta chains below were found in one sample sequenced in a study of blood T cell repertoires in COVID-19. Generated by immunoSEQ multiplex PCR, the TCRdb table keeps only in-frame clones and is missing some. The sample includes 220,000 or so clones, under 90% seen only once; the top ten take about 3.7%. Material for sequencing was PBMCs or T cells enriched from blood (not recorded which). These receptors were taken from a woman in her fifties or sixties who had recovered from COVID-19.

The rearrangement uses TRBV19 and TRBJ2-1; the D gene is possibly TRBD2 (5 bases). Trimming removed 1 base from V and 12 bases from J, with 10 bases in between. The germline V gene encodes CDR1 LNHDA and CDR2 SQIVND (reference sequence). The CDR3 is 12 amino acids. CDR3 residues: CASSIGGSGQFF. CDR3 bases: TGTGCCAGTAGTATAGGAGGGAGTGGGCAGTTCTTC.

This chain uses TRBV12-5 with TRBJ1-4; 11 bases are shared with TRBD1. V lost 4 bases to trimming and J lost 2 bases; unmatched junction nucleotides: 3. The CDR3 spans 16 residues. Germline V gene sequence: CDR1 LGHNT, CDR2 FRNRAP. The CDR3 DNA reads as TGTGCTAGTGGTTGGGGGGACAGGGGGACTAATGAAAAACTGTTTTTT. Amino acid sequence: CASGWGDRGTNEKLFF.

The chain joins TRBV6-5 to TRBJ1-1; 9 nucleotides align to TRBD1. The CDR3 length is 15 residues. The germline gives CDR1 MNHEY, CDR2 SVGAGI. J gave up 12 bases and V 0 bases, and 11 bases lay outside the gene matches. This CDR3 reads CASSYSPRDRVRTFF. CDR3 bases: TGTGCCAGCAGTTACTCGCCCAGGGACAGGGTACGGACTTTCTTT.

CDR3 loop: CASSLVEPTFYEQYF. In nucleotides, the CDR3 is TGTGCCAGCAGCTTAGTGGAGCCGACTTTCTACGAGCAGTACTTC. V is TRBV11-2 and J is TRBJ2-7; D remains ambiguous. V was cut by 1 base and J by 3 bases, with 13 bases left in between. This CDR3 has 15 amino acids. Germline V CDR1 and CDR2: SGHAT, FQNNGV.

The V and J genes are TRBV19 and TRBJ1-1, with 10 bases matching TRBD1. The V segment lost 6 bases and the J segment 5 bases; nucleotides outside the gene matches: 21. The CDR3 is made up of 19 amino acids. From germline, CDR1 is LNHDA and CDR2 SQIVND (reference sequence). The CDR3 bases are TGTGCCAGTAGCTTATATTTGTACTCGGTAGGGACAGGGGAAACTGAAGCTTTCTTT. It translates to CASSLYLYSVGTGETEAFF. Using reference TRBV19 and TRBJ1-1 for the parts outside the CDR3, the full variable domain is DGGITQSPKYLFRKEGQNVTLSCEQNLNHDAMYWYRQDPGQGLRLIYYSQIVNDFQKGDIAEGYSVSREKKESFPLTVTSAQKNPTAFYLCASSLYLYSVGTGETEAFFGQGTRLTVV.

The chain couples TRBV9 to TRBJ2-3; possible D gene TRBD1, 6 bases. Germline CDR1 and CDR2: SGDLS and YYNGEE. CDR3 length: 13 amino acids. Trimming took off 2 bases at V and 4 bases at J, with 8 bases between the two ends. The DNA for the CDR3 is TGTGCCAGCAGCGTCCCAGGGGCAGATACGCAGTATTTT. Protein sequence: CASSVPGADTQYF.

The chain employs TRBV3-1 (or the pseudogene TRBV3-2) and TRBJ2-1; D ambiguous. From germline, CDR1 is LGHDT and CDR2 YNNKEL (reference sequence). The germline V and J ends were trimmed by 5 bases and 4 bases, with 15 bases remaining between them. The CDR3 spans 15 residues. CDR3: CASSEGWASYNEQFF. The CDR3 region has the DNA TGTGCCAGCAGCGAAGGGTGGGCGTCGTACAATGAGCAGTTCTTC.

The chain recombines TRBV29-1 with TRBJ2-7; D uncertain. The CDR3 is 12 amino acids. The V gene's germline CDR1 is SQVTM and CDR2 ANQGSEA. V was shortened by 2 bases and J by 2 bases, with 7 bases between the two germline ends. CDR3 residues: CSVEKETYEQYF. The CDR3 DNA is TGCAGCGTTGAAAAGGAGACCTACGAGCAGTACTTC.

Here the CDR3 DNA reads TGTGCCAGTAGTTTACAGTTGGGAGGCTACGAGCAGTACTTC. Its protein is CASSLQLGGYEQYF. The genes are TRBV19 and TRBJ2-7, with D possibly matching TRBD2 (6 bases). Per the germline V gene, CDR1 is LNHDA and CDR2 is SQIVND (reference sequence). The CDR3 totals 14 residues. V was shortened by 5 bases and J by 3 bases, with 14 bases between the two germline ends.

The CDR3 bases are TGTGCCAGTACCACCGGGACAGGTCGGGTGAGCACTGAAGCTTTCTTT. Amino acids: CASTTGTGRVSTEAFF. V gene TRBV19 combines with J gene TRBJ1-1, with 8 bases that match TRBD1. The germline V gene has CDR1 LNHDA and CDR2 SQIVND (reference sequence). The CDR3 extends over 16 amino acids. The V gene end was trimmed by 7 bases and the J gene end by 4 bases; junction bases not matched to a gene: 14.

Written as DNA, the CDR3 is TGCAGCGTTGATAAGGGCAGGGGTAGTCGCGGCTACACCTTC. This encodes CSVDKGRGSRGYTF. This chain connects TRBV29-1 to TRBJ1-2; D possibly corresponds to TRBD1 (6 bases). The germline V and J ends were trimmed by 3 bases and 8 bases, with 19 bases remaining between them. CDR1 SQVTM and CDR2 ANQGSEA come from the germline V gene. The CDR3 length is 14 residues.

The chain employs TRBV20-1 and TRBJ2-7; TRBD2 agrees at 7 bases. CDR1 and CDR2 (germline): DFQATT, SNEGSKA (reference sequence). V lost 3 bases, J lost 4 bases, and 3 bases stayed unmatched. The CDR3 is made up of 12 amino acids. The CDR3 is CSASWREYEQYF. The CDR3 DNA is TGCAGTGCTAGTTGGCGGGAGTACGAGCAGTACTTC.

The chain couples TRBV5-1 to TRBJ1-1; a weak D match, TRBD1 (5 bases). Trimming pared 3 bases from V and 1 base from J, leaving 10 bases between. The CDR3 is 14 amino acids. CDR1 is SGHRS, CDR2 YFSETQ, per germline. The CDR3 loop is CASSSGDPNTEAFF. The CDR3 nucleotides are TGCGCCAGCAGCTCGGGGGACCCGAACACTGAAGCTTTCTTT.

The chain joins TRBV7-2 to TRBJ1-3, with 8 bases aligning to TRBD1. Trimming cost V 4 bases and J 15 bases; bases outside gene matches: 5. In germline, CDR1 is SGHTA, CDR2 FQGNSA. The CDR3 has 11 amino acids. The CDR3: CASSSQGAAYF. The DNA of the CDR3 is TGTGCCAGCAGCTCGCAGGGGGCAGCATATTTT.

This clone was detected only a few times. V and J are TRBV7-9 and TRBJ1-1; 11 bases agree with TRBD1. This CDR3 is built from 15 residues. CDR1 and CDR2 (germline): SEHNR, FQNEAQ (reference sequence). Losses at the gene ends were 0 bases for V and 7 bases for J; bases not matched to a gene: 4. The CDR3 loop is CASSLALGTGGEAFF. The CDR3 DNA reads as TGTGCCAGCAGCTTAGCGCTTGGGACAGGGGGTGAAGCTTTCTTT.

This chain uses TRBV5-4 with TRBJ1-3; D remains ambiguous. The CDR3 loop spans 15 amino acids. V was trimmed by 0 bases and J by 0 bases, leaving 7 bases between them. Germline-derived CDR1 and CDR2 are SGHNT and YYREEE (reference sequence). In nucleotides, the CDR3 is TGTGCCAGCAGCTTGGCCGGGGTCTCTGGAAACACCATATATTTT. Protein product: CASSLAGVSGNTIYF. The complete variable domain, with remaining parts taken from reference TRBV5-4 and TRBJ1-3, reads ETGVTQSPTHLIKTRGQQVTLRCSSQSGHNTVSWYQQALGQGPQFIFQYYREEENGRGNFPPRFSGLQFPNYSSELNVNALELDDSALYLCASSLAGVSGNTIYFGEGSWLTVV.

V gene TRBV3-1 (or the pseudogene TRBV3-2) combines with J gene TRBJ2-2; a weak D match, TRBD1 (5 bases). Trimming took off 1 base at V and 1 base at J, with 10 bases between the two ends. This CDR3 has 16 amino acids. Looked up from germline, CDR1 is LGHDT and CDR2 is YNNKEL (reference sequence). The CDR3 loop is CASSQGLTGNTGELFF. The CDR3 DNA reads TGTGCCAGCAGCCAAGGTCTTACAGGGAACACCGGGGAGCTGTTTTTT.

The rearrangement uses TRBV10-3 and TRBJ2-5; 14 bases are shared with TRBD2. The CDR3 loop spans 18 amino acids. Germline V gene data show CDR1 as ENHRY and CDR2 as SYGVKD. J lost 5 bases, V lost 8 bases, and 16 bases had no gene match. CDR3 region: CAIGGDRLAGGPRETQYF. In DNA form, the CDR3 reads TGTGCCATCGGGGGGGACCGACTAGCGGGAGGGCCAAGGGAGACCCAGTACTTC.

The J gene is TRBJ2-5, the V gene TRBV2; 9 bases agree with TRBD2. The V segment lost 6 bases and the J segment 2 bases; nucleotides outside the gene matches: 4. CDR1 is SNHLY and CDR2 is FYNNEI in the germline V gene. This CDR3 has 14 residues. The chain's CDR3 is CASSVAGAQETQYF. The DNA of the CDR3 is TGTGCCAGCAGCGTAGCGGGGGCTCAAGAGACCCAGTACTTC.

A few counts support this clone. This chain connects TRBV5-1 to TRBJ2-7, with D possibly matching TRBD2 (5 bases). This CDR3 is 13 amino acids long. Per the germline V gene, CDR1 is SGHRS and CDR2 is YFSETQ. Trimming took off 5 bases at V and 3 bases at J, with 12 bases between the two ends. This CDR3 is CASRLDLNYEQYF. The CDR3 DNA reads TGCGCCAGCAGGCTGGACTTGAACTACGAGCAGTACTTC. The whole variable domain, filled in from reference TRBV5-1 and TRBJ2-7, reads KAGVTQTPRYLIKTRGQQVTLSCSPISGHRSVSWYQQTPGQGLQFLFEYFSETQRNKGNFPGRFSGRQFSNSRSEMNVSTLELGDSALYLCASRLDLNYEQYFGPGTRLTVT.

The chain uses TRBV7-2 and TRBJ1-1; weak D call: TRBD1 (6 bases). V lost 5 bases, J lost 0 bases, and 10 bases lay in between. The germline gives CDR1 SGHTA, CDR2 FQGNSA. CDR3 length: 14 residues. The CDR3 bases are TGTGCCAGCAGCCAAACAGGGATGAACACTGAAGCTTTCTTT. Residues: CASSQTGMNTEAFF.

This clone was seen only once. The chain employs TRBV3-1 (or the pseudogene TRBV3-2) and TRBJ1-2; 7 bases agree with TRBD1. The CDR3 totals 13 residues. V lost 4 bases and J lost 6; bases outside the gene matches: 5. Germline V gives CDR1 LGHDT, CDR2 YNNKEL (reference sequence). The CDR3 protein is CASSLVQGNGYTF. The CDR3 nucleotides are TGTGCCAGCAGCCTCGTACAGGGGAATGGCTACACCTTC.

The chain recombines TRBV11-1 with TRBJ2-1; 11 nucleotides align to TRBD2. V gave up 0 bases and J gave up 4 bases; unmatched junction bases: 2. Germline CDR1 and CDR2: SGHAT and FQDESV (reference sequence). The CDR3 consists of 16 residues. The chain's CDR3 is CASSLAPSGGYNEQFF. The CDR3 nucleotides read TGTGCCAGCAGCTTAGCTCCTAGCGGGGGGTACAATGAGCAGTTCTTC.

Written as DNA, the CDR3 is TGCGCCAGCAGCCACGGACAGGCCAAGAACACTGAAGCTTTCTTT. Its protein is CASSHGQAKNTEAFF. The genes are TRBV5-1 and TRBJ1-1; 7 bases fit TRBD1. CDR1 and CDR2 (germline): SGHRS, YFSETQ. The CDR3 sequence is 15 residues long. V shed 4 bases, J shed 1 base, and the junction held 7 bases outside the gene matches.

The chain is built from TRBV6-5 and TRBJ2-1, with 11 bases lining up with TRBD1. J was trimmed by 9 bases and V by 0 bases; bases with no gene match: 7. Germline V gives CDR1 MNHEY, CDR2 SVGAGI. The CDR3 spans 16 residues. CDR3 bases: TGTGCCAGCAGTTACTCTGGGACAGGGGGTCCGGGTGAGCAGTTCTTC. Its protein product is CASSYSGTGGPGEQFF.

V is TRBV5-8 and J is TRBJ1-1; D might be TRBD1 (5 bases). With 2 bases removed from V and 4 bases from J, the gap between germline ends came to 12 bases. The CDR3 has 14 amino acids. Per germline, CDR1 SGHTS and CDR2 YDEGEE. CDR3 nucleotides: TGTGCCAGCAGCTTCGGACACCTGGGCACTGAAGCTTTCTTT. This encodes CASSFGHLGTEAFF.

The chain carries TRBV6-1 and TRBJ1-3; D is uncertain. The CDR3 length is 16 residues. Germline V gene sequence: CDR1 MNHNS, CDR2 SASEGT. Trimming shortened V by 1 base and J by 0 bases, and 10 bases separated the two germline ends. The CDR3 is CASSEGLASSGNTIYF. For the CDR3, the DNA is TGTGCCAGCAGTGAAGGCTTGGCATCCTCTGGAAACACCATATATTTT.